These 19 T cell receptor beta chains share one sample of origin, sequenced in a study of OX40 agonist ivuxolimab in advanced cancers. Profiled with immunoSEQ multiplex PCR; TCRdb holds only in-frame clones, not every one. The data hold about 93,000 clones, with around 94% observed a single time. The input for sequencing was CD4+ or CD8+ T cells sorted from blood, taken in a trial of the OX40 agonist ivuxolimab. The receptors stem from an adult with an advanced solid tumor such as melanoma, head and neck, liver or kidney cancer.

The chain joins TRBV6-5 to TRBJ1-1, with D uncertain. Trimming shortened V by 8 bases and J by 1 base, and 17 bases separated the two germline ends. The CDR3 loop spans 15 amino acids. From germline, CDR1 is MNHEY and CDR2 SVGAGI. CDR3 nucleotides: TGTGCCAGCCCCGACACGAGAGACGGGAACACTGAAGCTTTCTTT. Translation: CASPDTRDGNTEAFF.

V usage is TRBV6-5 and J usage is TRBJ2-1, with 9 nucleotides matching TRBD1. The CDR3 runs 12 residues. CDR1 is MNHEY and CDR2 is SVGAGI in the germline V gene. With V trimmed by 6 bases and J by 8 bases, 2 bases remained unmatched. The CDR3 sequence is CASRGTGYEQFF. CDR3 nucleotides: TGTGCCAGCAGAGGGACAGGGTATGAGCAGTTCTTC.

The rearrangement links TRBV19 to TRBJ2-7; TRBD2 is a possible D gene (5 bases). The CDR3 is 13 amino acids. The V and J ends lost 5 bases and 3 bases respectively, with 11 bases between them. CDR1 LNHDA and CDR2 SQIVND come from the germline V gene (reference sequence). The CDR3 is CASSAPAGYEQYF. CDR3 coding DNA: TGTGCCAGTAGTGCCCCGGCGGGCTACGAGCAGTACTTC.

The J gene is TRBJ2-3, the V gene TRBV5-1, with 11 bases lining up with TRBD1. The V and J ends lost 2 bases and 5 bases, in that order; junction bases with no gene match: 10. The V gene's germline CDR1 is SGHRS and CDR2 YFSETQ. There are 17 residues in the CDR3. The CDR3, as DNA: TGCGCCAGCAGCTTACCCCGGGACAGGGGGTGGATAGATACGCAGTATTTT. This sequence encodes CASSLPRDRGWIDTQYF.

The gene calls are TRBV29-1 and TRBJ1-2; unclear D gene. V lost 0 bases to trimming and J lost 3 bases, with 14 bases between them. Germline loops: CDR1 SQVTM, CDR2 ANQGSEA. The CDR3 covers 15 residues. The CDR3: CSVEDPSQPYYGYTF. CDR3 in DNA: TGCAGCGTTGAAGATCCCTCGCAGCCCTACTATGGCTACACCTTC.

This chain links TRBV7-8 with TRBJ2-1; 9 nucleotides agree with TRBD2. The CDR3 has 14 residues. CDR1 and CDR2 (germline): SGHVS, FQNEAQ. The V gene end was trimmed by 2 bases and the J gene end by 7 bases; junction bases not matched to a gene: 3. The CDR3, as DNA: TGTGCCAGCAGCTTACTAGCGGGGATAAATGAGCAGTTCTTC. Translating gives CASSLLAGINEQFF.

V and J are TRBV12-5 and TRBJ2-3, with 12 bases lining up with TRBD2. The V segment lost 0 bases and the J segment 6 bases; nucleotides outside the gene matches: 7. This CDR3 is 17 amino acids long. Germline CDR1 and CDR2: LGHNT and FRNRAP. The CDR3 DNA is TGTGCTAGTGGTTTGGTCCCTAGCGGGAGGGGTCGGGATACGCAGTATTTT. Encoded protein: CASGLVPSGRGRDTQYF.

This sequence joins TRBV12-5 and TRBJ2-2; D is perhaps TRBD2 (5 bases). Germline values: CDR1 LGHNT, CDR2 FRNRAP. V lost 2 bases, J lost 4 bases, and 11 bases lay in between. The length of the CDR3 is 15 residues. CDR3 DNA: TGTGCTAGTGGTTTGCTTTTAGCGAGCACCGGGGAGCTGTTTTTT. Its translation is CASGLLLASTGELFF.

This chain uses TRBV6-6 with TRBJ2-1; D unclear. V was trimmed by 3 bases and J by 9 bases, leaving 12 bases between them. The CDR3 runs to 13 residues. Germline CDR1 reads MNHNY; CDR2 reads SVGAGI (reference sequence). CDR3 protein: CASSYTPTSEQFF. CDR3 bases: TGTGCCAGCAGTTATACCCCCACGTCTGAGCAGTTCTTC.

The chain uses TRBV20-1 and TRBJ1-1, with 8 bases identical to TRBD1. J gave up 12 bases and V 5 bases, and 5 bases lay outside the gene matches. CDR3 length equals 10 residues. Germline V gene sequence: CDR1 DFQATT, CDR2 SNEGSKA (reference sequence). CDR3 residues: CSASGQGTFF. The CDR3, as DNA: TGCAGTGCTTCCGGACAGGGTACTTTCTTT.

This chain uses TRBV7-3 with TRBJ1-5, with 10 bases lining up with TRBD1. CDR1 and CDR2 (germline): SGHTA, FQGTGA. After removal of 3 bases from V and 7 bases from J, the junction contained 6 bases not matched to a gene. The CDR3 has 15 residues. The CDR3, as DNA: TGTGCCAGCAGCTTTCGGGGACAGGGGCAACAGCCCCAGCATTTT. This encodes CASSFRGQGQQPQHF.

CDR3 sequence reads: CASSSPKGVHQETQYF. Here the CDR3 DNA reads TGTGCCAGCAGCTCCCCGAAAGGGGTTCACCAAGAGACCCAGTACTTC. The genes are TRBV7-9 and TRBJ2-5, with D possibly matching TRBD1 (5 bases). CDR1 SEHNR and CDR2 FQNEAQ come from the germline V gene (reference sequence). CDR3 size: 16 residues. The V end was cut by 4 bases, the J end by 0 bases, with 15 bases between. Variable domain in full (rest from reference TRBV7-9 and TRBJ2-5): DTGVSQNPRHKITKRGQNVTFRCDPISEHNRLYWYRQTLGQGPEFLTYFQNEAQLEKSRLLSDRFSAERPKGSFSTLEIQRTEQGDSAMYLCASSSPKGVHQETQYFGPGTRLLVL.

This chain uses TRBV15 with TRBJ2-7; D uncertain. Germline CDR1 reads LNHNV; CDR2 reads YYDKDF (reference sequence). The CDR3 spans 14 residues. Trimming left V 1 base short and J 2 bases short, with 9 bases between. DNA for the CDR3: TGTGCCACCAGCAGAGGGACCTGGACCTACGAGCAGTACTTC. Encoded protein: CATSRGTWTYEQYF.

The chain joins TRBV19 to TRBJ2-5; no definite D call. The CDR3 covers 13 residues. Germline values: CDR1 LNHDA, CDR2 SQIVND (reference sequence). The V end was cut by 2 bases, the J end by 4 bases, with 8 bases between. The CDR3 reads CASSIKGRETQYF. In nucleotides, the CDR3 is TGTGCCAGTAGTATAAAAGGTAGAGAGACCCAGTACTTC.

This chain uses TRBV6-1 with TRBJ1-2; no definite D call. V was cut by 5 bases and J by 8 bases, with 12 bases left in between. This CDR3 is 12 amino acids long. CDR1 and CDR2 (germline): MNHNS, SASEGT. DNA for the CDR3: TGTGCCAGCAGTCCCTTGGGCGGCGGCTACACCTTC. Its protein product is CASSPLGGGYTF.

The V call is TRBV29-1, the J call TRBJ2-6; TRBD1 agrees at 12 bases. After removal of 1 base from V and 1 base from J, the junction contained 5 bases not matched to a gene. Germline V lookup: CDR1 SQVTM, CDR2 ANQGSEA. CDR3 length: 18 amino acids. The CDR3 loop reads CSVEAPGQGASGANVLTF. CDR3 coding DNA: TGCAGCGTTGAAGCCCCGGGACAGGGGGCGTCTGGGGCCAACGTCCTGACTTTC.

The chain carries TRBV27 and TRBJ1-2; tentative D call: TRBD1 (5 bases). CDR3 length equals 17 residues. Germline CDR1 reads MNHEY; CDR2 reads SMNVEV (reference sequence). V was pared by 4 bases and J by 4 bases, with 22 bases between. CDR3 in amino acids: CASSSGRTGLFSYGYTF. The CDR3 coding sequence is TGTGCCAGCAGTTCTGGACGGACGGGGCTTTTCTCCTATGGCTACACCTTC.

The chain carries TRBV13 and TRBJ1-3; D gene uncertain. The CDR3 consists of 14 residues. The V and J ends lost 3 bases and 0 bases respectively, with 6 bases between them. Germline V lookup: CDR1 PRHDT, CDR2 FYEKMQ (reference sequence). CDR3 sequence (DNA): TGTGCCAGCAGCTTGGGAGTCTCTGGAAACACCATATATTTT. Its translation is CASSLGVSGNTIYF. Supplemented by reference TRBV13 and TRBJ1-3, the full variable domain reads AAGVIQSPRHLIKEKRETATLKCYPIPRHDTVYWYQQGPGQDPQFLISFYEKMQSDKGSIPDRFSAQQFSDYHSELNMSSLELGDSALYFCASSLGVSGNTIYFGEGSWLTVV.

The chain recombines TRBV19 with TRBJ1-1; 8 bases are a match to TRBD1. This CDR3 comprises 14 residues. Trimming at V came to 8 bases and at J to 4 bases, leaving 9 bases not matched to a gene. Germline V lookup: CDR1 LNHDA, CDR2 SQIVND (reference sequence). The CDR3 nucleotides are TGTGCCAGTGGACAGGGAAGGGTGGGCACTGAAGCTTTCTTT. This sequence encodes CASGQGRVGTEAFF.